The 5 T cell receptor beta chains below come from one sample, sequenced in a study of shared clonotypes between healthy human individuals. Measured with immunoSEQ multiplex PCR; TCRdb has only the in-frame clones, and not every one. The data hold about half a million clones, with around 73% observed a single time. Sequencing input: PBMCs. The origin of the receptors is a woman aged 35 to 49 in good health. Some clones in this sample may be carry-over from other donors' samples.

The V gene is TRBV28, the J gene TRBJ1-1; a weak D match, TRBD1 (5 bases). CDR1 is MDHEN, CDR2 SYDVKM, per germline. V was trimmed by 2 bases and J by 6 bases, leaving 10 bases between them. This CDR3 region has 13 residues. CDR3 sequence (DNA): TGTGCCAGCAGTTTACAGGGTCAAGCTGAAGCTTTCTTT. Its protein product is CASSLQGQAEAFF.

This clone was seen just once. This chain uses TRBV19 with TRBJ2-6; D unresolved. The V gene's germline CDR1 is LNHDA and CDR2 SQIVND (reference sequence). CDR3 length: 14 residues. V was pared by 5 bases and J by 1 base, with 6 bases between. CDR3 coding DNA: TGTGCCAGTAGTGCGATTTCTGGGGCCAACGTCCTGACTTTC. Residues: CASSAISGANVLTF.

Regarding this clone: The junction departs from the called germline gene at one end, perhaps through a read error. This chain links TRBV7-9 with TRBJ1-2, with D unresolved. CDR1 and CDR2 from the germline V gene are SEHNR and FQNEAQ (reference sequence). CDR3 length: 15 residues. The CDR3 DNA reads as TGTGCCAGCAGCCTAGCCTCGGTTTTGACCTATGGCTACACCTTC. Encoded protein: CASSLASVLTYGYTF.

The chain has TRBV5-8 and TRBJ2-4; D call uncertain. The V and J ends lost 7 bases and 8 bases respectively, with 22 bases between them. CDR3 length: 15 amino acids. Per the germline V gene, CDR1 is SGHTS and CDR2 is YDEGEE. This chain's CDR3 is CASSNGWGNGDIQYF. The CDR3 DNA sequence: TGTGCCAGCTCGAACGGGTGGGGAAATGGGGACATTCAGTACTTC.

On this clone: The same CDR3 arises from other DNA sequences in this sample as well. The V gene is TRBV5-6, the J gene TRBJ2-3; D gene unclear. Trimming removed 0 bases from V and 1 base from J, with 3 bases in between. The CDR3 sequence is 13 residues long. The V gene's germline CDR1 is SGHDT and CDR2 YYEEEE. CDR3 sequence (DNA): TGTGCCAGCAGCTTGGGAGGCACAGATACGCAGTATTTT. Its translation: CASSLGGTDTQYF.